This TCR beta chain was recorded in a study of shared clonotypes between healthy human individuals (TCRdb year 2020). General notes on the study: Three men and two women, aged 18 to 49 years, made up the cohort. For each donor, three plates each were used for CD4 naive and CD4 memory, two plates were used for CD8 naive, and one plate was used for CD8 memory. Blood TCR repertoires of roughly five healthy adults were deeply sequenced to estimate repertoire size and the extent of clonotype sharing between individuals. Libraries were prepared and TCR repertoires were sequenced by different laboratories using diverse techniques, in order to increase sequencing depth and limit assay-specific biases. Each donor's leukapheresis produced roughly between roughly 0.85 and 10 billion PBMCs. Broader findings and caveats from the paper: Sampling was limited to blood, and TCR repertoires in tissue likely differ from TCR repertoires in blood. Higher generation probabilities were observed for clonotypes shared by all four sorted-subset donors than for non-shared clonotypes. Based on pairwise subsampling, the degree of clonotype sharing among donors was expected to be affected by sequencing depth. Sharing across several donors was observed for around 5% of naive CD4, over 3% of naive CD8, 2% to 2.5% of memory CD4, and around 0.42% of memory CD8 clonotypes. Naive subsets generally had larger estimated clonotype richness than memory subsets. Even with the large sequencing depth, rarefaction of the sorted-subset datasets indicated that sequencing was incomplete. The genetic and exposure-history diversity represented was limited by the small number of donors.

Donors were healthy HIV-negative adults with no recently reported acute infections or vaccinations. Every donor was a Caucasian adult living in Nashville, Tennessee, USA. CD4+ T cells were enriched by magnetic negative selection, after which naive cells were positively selected on CD45RA and the negative fraction was taken as the memory subset. Blood was collected by leukapheresis, and PBMCs were isolated by Ficoll-Histopaque density gradient centrifugation and then cryopreserved in liquid nitrogen vapor phase. Analytical flow cytometry was used to check the purity and quantity of each magnetically sorted T cell population. Genomic DNA was isolated from each sorted fraction and quantified by UV absorbance on a Nanodrop 2000c. Concerning this clone itself: The antigen it binds to is not known. The record has no base qualities; no much larger clone is one base away.

From cysteine to phenylalanine, the CDR3 is 19 amino acids long. Only CDR3 DNA remains: 57 bases, in frame from the first base. The germline V gene supplies CDR1 LGHNA and CDR2 YSLEER. Trimming leaves V shorter by 0 bases and J shorter by 0 bases, with the junction holding 9 bases beyond the gene matches. TCR CDR3 regions were amplified from genomic DNA by multiplex PCR using the deep immunoSEQ assay. Genomic DNA extracted from each cell subset was distributed evenly over all wells of several immunoSEQ 96-well plates, and each plate served as one replicate. For sorted subsets, each replicate PCR was loaded with approximately 190 ng genomic DNA, equivalent to 30,000 or so T cell genomes. The purified libraries were quantified using a Qubit 3.0 fluorometer, sized with a Bioanalyzer 2100, and then quantified again using the KAPA Library Quantification kit. Each immunoSEQ 96-well plate was sequenced on its own single-read 150-cycle Illumina NextSeq 550 flow cell. Per the source publication's procedure: Because only junctional sequences without quality scores were contained in the immunoSEQ output, filtering matching that applied to full-length reads could not be performed. To assign V/J genes and CDR3, sequences were annotated using PyIR, a Python wrapper for IgBLAST v1.9, with IMGT germline references. Any read was removed if the V/J assignment was weak (E-value above 1e-6), the CDR3 was missing, or the read contained stop codons, out-of-frame junctions, or ambiguous translated residues. V3J clonotypes were defined as sequences sharing the same inferred V gene, J gene, and CDR3 amino acid sequence. Percentage overlap between repertoires was computed as shared unique clonotypes divided by the size of the smaller repertoire. RTK rarefaction, the Chao1 estimator, and Recon v2.1 estimates of unobserved clonotypes were used to assess repertoire richness. Generation probabilities were computed with OLGA for all TCRbeta clonotypes obtained by the gDNA method from several donors. Imported from immuneACCESS, the table was reduced by TCRdb to in-frame sequences with V and J called. These copies leave out some clones; in studies compared against another copy, an unresolved V gene accounts for under half, and the cause of the remainder is not known. From that table come the V and J calls and clone size; the DNA was used to work out D and trimming. Counted in this sample were some 1.4 million clones; more than 95% of them appeared once. Of the sample, roughly 1.2% is held by the ten largest clones.

The sample consisted of naive CD4+ T cells sorted from blood. The sample's cell subset or site, from its label and the paper: CD45RA+ positively selected. The rearranged chain carries TRBV4-3 and TRBJ2-3; 10 junctional bases match TRBD1. The sequence was obtained from a man aged 25 to 45 in good health. The CDR3 sequence is CASSQDWGQGRSSTDTQYF. The nucleotides are TGCGCCAGCAGCCAAGATTGGGGACAGGGGCGGTCGAGCACAGATACGCAGTATTTT.